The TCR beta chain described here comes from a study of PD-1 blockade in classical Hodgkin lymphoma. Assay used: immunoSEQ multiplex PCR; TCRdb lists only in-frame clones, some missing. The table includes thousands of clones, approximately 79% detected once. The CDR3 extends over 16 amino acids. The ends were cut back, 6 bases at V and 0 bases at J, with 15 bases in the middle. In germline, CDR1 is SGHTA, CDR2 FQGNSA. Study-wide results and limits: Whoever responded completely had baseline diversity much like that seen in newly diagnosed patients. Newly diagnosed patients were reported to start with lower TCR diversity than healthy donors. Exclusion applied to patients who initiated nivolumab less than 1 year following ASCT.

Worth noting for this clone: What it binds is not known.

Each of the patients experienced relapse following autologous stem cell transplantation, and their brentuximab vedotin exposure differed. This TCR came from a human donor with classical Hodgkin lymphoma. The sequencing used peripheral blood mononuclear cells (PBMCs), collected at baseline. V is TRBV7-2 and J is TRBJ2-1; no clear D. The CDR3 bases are TGTGCCAGCAGTCCAACTATGGCGAACTCCTACAATGAGCAGTTCTTC. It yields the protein CASSPTMANSYNEQFF. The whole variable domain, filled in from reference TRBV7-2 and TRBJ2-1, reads GAGVSQSPSNKVTEKGKDVELRCDPISGHTALYWYRQSLGQGLEFLIYFQGNSAPDKSGLPSDRFSAERTGGSVSTLTIQRTQQEDSAVYLCASSPTMANSYNEQFFGPGTRLTVL.